This entry features one TCR beta chain sequence. These data belong to a study of blood T cell repertoires in COVID-19. V lost 1 base, J lost 5 bases, and 9 bases stayed unmatched. The CDR3 runs 16 residues. CDR1 SGHAT and CDR2 FQNNGV come from the germline V gene. Only in-frame clones appear in the TCRdb table, and some are missing; sequencing was by immunoSEQ multiplex PCR. Here the sample spans about 180,000 clones, roughly 78% being singletons. V usage is TRBV11-2 and J usage is TRBJ2-7; 9 bases agree with TRBD1. The sample taken for sequencing was peripheral blood. The receptor comes from a man between 65 and 80 years old with active or convalescent COVID-19. CDR3 coding DNA: TGTGCCAGCAGCTTAGGGAGGGACAGGGTTCTCCACGAGCAGTACTTC. As protein: CASSLGRDRVLHEQYF. The entire variable domain, with the rest obtained from reference TRBV11-2 and TRBJ2-7, is as follows: EAGVAQSPRYKIIEKRQSVAFWCNPISGHATLYWYQQILGQGPKLLIQFQNNGVVDDSQLPKDRFSAERLKGVDSTLKIQPAKLEDSAVYLCASSLGRDRVLHEQYFGPGTRLTVT.